A selection of T cell receptor beta chains follows, all from one sample in a study of early T cells in non-severe SARS-CoV-2 infection. MiXCR, run by TCRdb on the 5' RACE reads, gives a single entry per CDR3 protein. The sample holds about 110,000 distinct CDR3 sequences, about an eighth seen once. The sequenced sample was whole blood. These receptors were taken from an adult who was a healthcare worker with PCR-confirmed SARS-CoV-2 infection or an uninfected control (not recorded which). The CDR3 runs from the conserved cysteine through the conserved F or W. Fields, in order: J gene, clone size, D gene, V gene, CDR3 length, CDR3 protein, CDR3 DNA. A D gene is named only where the DNA matches it firmly. Clone size is not always given. Where it is, it says once, few, many or a class for expanded clones.

TRBJ2-3	once	NA	TRBV11-2	16	CASSLDFSGYTDTQFF	TGTGCCAGCAGCTTAGACTTCTCCGGTTACACAGATACGCAGTTTTTT
TRBJ1-1	NA	NA	TRBV7-8	15	CASSFEGGAVTEAFF	TGTGCCAGCAGCTTTGAGGGAGGGGCGGTCACTGAAGCTTTCTTT
TRBJ1-1	few	NA	TRBV20-1	14	CSARDRSSVTEAFF	TGCAGTGCTAGAGATCGTTCCTCGGTCACTGAAGCTTTCTTT
TRBJ2-3	few	TRBD2	TRBV7-2	16	CASSLERGGGVDTQYF	TGTGCCAGCAGCTTAGAACGGGGGGGTGGTGTAGATACGCAGTATTTT
TRBJ2-2	NA	NA	TRBV6-5	15	CASSLSGTGRGELFF	TGTGCCAGCAGTTTAAGTGGTACAGGGCGCGGGGAGCTGTTTTTT
TRBJ2-3	many	TRBD2	TRBV27	15	CASRRSGTRADTQYF	TGTGCCAGCAGGCGATCCGGGACTAGAGCAGATACGCAGTATTTT
TRBJ1-1	few	NA	TRBV4-1	14	CASSQYSLNTEAFF	TGCGCCAGCAGCCAATACTCCTTGAACACTGAAGCTTTCTTT
TRBJ1-5	NA	NA	TRBV3-1	14	CASSPQPGNQPQHF	TGTGCCAGCAGCCCCCAGCCGGGTAATCAGCCCCAGCATTTT
TRBJ2-5	few	TRBD2	TRBV5-4	18	CASSLGMGGKGSVKTQYF	TGTGCCAGCAGCTTGGGGATGGGAGGGAAAGGGAGCGTTAAGACCCAGTACTTC
TRBJ1-1	few	NA	TRBV10-2	15	CASSEGGGRNTEAFF	TGCGCCAGCAGTGAGGGGGGGGGCAGGAACACTGAAGCTTTCTTT
TRBJ2-1	NA	NA	TRBV7-2	16	CASSLGGVISYNEQFF	TGTGCCAGCAGCTTAGGGGGCGTGATCTCCTACAATGAGCAGTTCTTC
TRBJ2-7	NA	NA	TRBV5-1	13	CASSLEGSYEQYF	TGCGCCAGCAGCTTGGAGGGGTCCTACGAGCAGTACTTC
TRBJ1-2	NA	NA	TRBV28	14	CASSPGVAIGGYTF	TGTGCCAGCAGTCCTGGGGTGGCGATTGGTGGCTACACCTTC
TRBJ2-2	NA	TRBD1	TRBV5-5	15	CASSLTGDGTGELFF	TGTGCCAGCAGCTTGACAGGGGACGGCACCGGGGAGCTGTTTTTT
TRBJ1-4	many	TRBD1	TRBV20-1	17	CSARPSGQGATNEKLFF	TGCAGTGCTAGACCCTCGGGACAGGGGGCAACTAATGAAAAACTGTTTTTT
TRBJ2-3	few	NA	TRBV6-5	15	CASSFSRDPGDTQYF	TGTGCCAGCAGTTTCTCCCGGGACCCAGGGGATACGCAGTATTTT
TRBJ1-6	many	NA	TRBV12-3/TRBV12-4	15	CASRSGISWGSPLHF	TGTGCCAGCAGGTCCGGGATTTCTTGGGGATCACCCCTCCACTTT
TRBJ1-1	many	TRBD1	TRBV12-3/TRBV12-4	15	CASRRTGRMNTEAFF	TGTGCCAGCAGAAGGACAGGGAGGATGAACACTGAAGCTTTCTTT
TRBJ2-1	many	TRBD1	TRBV4-1	15	CASSQVQGGYNEQFF	TGCGCCAGCAGCCAGGTACAGGGGGGATACAATGAGCAGTTCTTC
TRBJ1-5	many	TRBD1	TRBV10-2	14	CASSPDRGRQPQHF	TGCGCCAGCAGCCCCGACAGGGGGCGACAGCCCCAGCATTTT
TRBJ1-5	NA	NA	TRBV20-1	13	CSAREGVNQPQHF	TGCAGTGCTAGAGAGGGGGTCAATCAGCCCCAGCATTTT
TRBJ1-2	many	NA	TRBV12-3/TRBV12-4	13	CASSPDIDYGYTF	TGTGCCAGCAGTCCGGACATTGACTATGGCTACACCTTC
TRBJ2-1	few	TRBD2	TRBV2	17	CASSYRLAGGPGDEQFF	TGTGCCAGCAGCTATAGACTAGCGGGAGGGCCGGGAGATGAGCAGTTCTTC
TRBJ2-7	NA	NA	TRBV5-1	14	CASSLERAPYEQYF	TGCGCCAGCAGCTTGGAGCGGGCACCCTACGAGCAGTACTTC
TRBJ2-5	NA	TRBD1	TRBV12-3/TRBV12-4	15	CASSFWGQAQETQYF	TGTGCCAGCAGTTTTTGGGGACAGGCCCAAGAGACCCAGTACTTC
TRBJ2-3	NA	NA	TRBV20-1	13	CSARDTVTDTQYF	TGCAGTGCTAGAGATACGGTCACAGATACGCAGTATTTT
TRBJ2-1	NA	NA	TRBV6-1	14	CASRHMEIYNEQFF	TGTGCCAGCAGACACATGGAAATCTACAATGAGCAGTTCTTC
TRBJ2-1	NA	NA	TRBV24-1	13	CATSDRGRDEQFF	TGTGCCACCAGTGACAGGGGCCGAGATGAGCAGTTCTTC
TRBJ1-6	many	NA	TRBV28	15	CASFSGSSYNSPLHF	TGTGCCAGCTTCTCGGGTAGCTCCTATAATTCACCCCTCCACTTT
TRBJ2-1	many	NA	TRBV19	13	CASSIEGENEQFF	TGTGCCAGTAGTATAGAGGGGGAAAATGAGCAGTTCTTC
TRBJ1-5	NA	NA	TRBV7-8	18	CASSPRQSQGVMRQPQHF	TGTGCCAGCAGCCCCCGACAGTCCCAGGGAGTAATGCGACAGCCCCAGCATTTT
TRBJ1-5	NA	NA	TRBV28	17	CASSGGTDYTRNQPQHF	TGTGCCAGCAGTGGCGGGACGGATTATACGCGCAATCAGCCCCAGCATTTT
TRBJ2-3	few	NA	TRBV6-2/TRBV6-3	16	CASTSPGIRNPYTQYF	TGTGCCAGCACCTCCCCCGGGATCCGAAATCCCTATACGCAGTATTTT
TRBJ2-7	NA	TRBD2	TRBV11-2	16	CASSRFLAGGIYEQYF	TGTGCCAGCAGCCGCTTTCTAGCGGGCGGGATCTACGAGCAGTACTTC
TRBJ1-2	many	NA	TRBV2	11	CASWEGHGYTF	TGTGCCAGCTGGGAGGGGCATGGCTACACCTTC
TRBJ2-2	many	NA	TRBV19	16	CASRGAGTLNTGELFF	TGTGCCAGCCGTGGGGCTGGGACTCTAAACACCGGGGAGCTGTTTTTT
TRBJ1-6	many	NA	TRBV29-1	13	CSGRKGVDSPLHF	TGCAGCGGCAGAAAGGGGGTGGATTCACCCCTCCACTTT
TRBJ2-1	many	TRBD2	TRBV29-1	20	CSVGPLLGLAVGRGYNEQFF	TGCAGCGTTGGGCCTCTGCTAGGACTAGCGGTGGGAAGAGGCTACAATGAGCAGTTCTTC
TRBJ2-3	few	NA	TRBV21-1	17	CASSKALERIFFDTQYF	TGTGCCAGCAGCAAAGCGCTCGAGCGGATTTTCTTTGATACGCAGTATTTT
TRBJ2-5	few	TRBD2	TRBV28	16	CASSLSGRGALETQYF	TGTGCCAGCAGTTTGAGCGGGAGGGGCGCTTTGGAGACCCAGTACTTC
TRBJ1-5	many	TRBD1	TRBV6-5	15	CASSPGGQDNQPQHF	TGTGCCAGCAGCCCCGGGGGACAGGACAATCAGCCCCAGCATTTT